These 10 T cell receptor beta chains were all obtained from the same sample, sequenced in a study of blood T cell repertoires in COVID-19. The repertoire was sequenced with immunoSEQ multiplex PCR; TCRdb's copy has only in-frame clones and lacks some. The sample consists of 120,000 or so clones, about 72% of them appearing once. Specimen: peripheral blood. These receptor sequences come from a woman aged 55-70 years with acute or convalescent COVID-19.

The chain couples TRBV2 to TRBJ1-6; perhaps TRBD1 as D (6 bases). This CDR3 region has 15 residues. CDR1 is SNHLY and CDR2 is FYNNEI in the germline V gene. Trimming removed 11 bases from V and 3 bases from J, with 17 bases in between. The CDR3 here is CAVIRGSVYNSPLHF. CDR3 nucleotide sequence: TGTGCCGTCATAAGGGGGTCTGTCTATAATTCACCCCTCCACTTT. The whole variable domain, remainder taken from reference TRBV2 and TRBJ1-6, is EPEVTQTPSHQVTQMGQEVILRCVPISNHLYFYWYRQILGQKVEFLVSFYNNEISEKSEIFDDQFSVERPDGSNFTLKIRSTKLEDSAMYFCAVIRGSVYNSPLHFGNGTRLTVT.

The rearrangement joins TRBV19 to TRBJ1-5, with D possibly TRBD1 on 6 matching bases. CDR1 is LNHDA and CDR2 is SQIVND in the germline V gene (reference sequence). Trimming removed 6 bases from V and 5 bases from J, with 17 bases in between. The CDR3 has 15 amino acids. CDR3 DNA: TGTGCCAGTAGCCAGTCAGGGGCAGGGCATCAGCCCCAGCATTTT. Protein: CASSQSGAGHQPQHF.

The chain uses TRBV6-5 and TRBJ1-6, with 8 bases lining up with TRBD1. Trimming took 5 bases from V and 5 from J; bases not matched to a gene: 5. The germline V gene encodes CDR1 MNHEY and CDR2 SVGAGI. This CDR3 region has 15 residues. CDR3 coding DNA: TGTGCCAGCAGTCCGCGACAGGGGAATAATTCACCCCTCCACTTT. It specifies CASSPRQGNNSPLHF.

The CDR3: CASRLRTLDQTNSPLHF. CDR3 sequence (DNA): TGTGCCAGCAGGCTCCGTACCCTAGACCAAACTAATTCACCCCTCCACTTT. The gene calls are TRBV28 and TRBJ1-6, with D uncertain. V shed 6 bases and J shed 6 bases, with 21 bases lying between them. Germline CDR1 and CDR2: MDHEN and SYDVKM. The CDR3 contains 17 residues.

There are a few counts of this clone. V gene TRBV3-1 (or the pseudogene TRBV3-2) combines with J gene TRBJ1-1; D might be TRBD1 (5 bases). V shed 3 bases and J shed 0 bases, with 11 bases lying between them. The CDR3 loop spans 15 amino acids. Germline V gene sequence: CDR1 LGHDT, CDR2 YNNKEL (reference sequence). The CDR3 DNA follows: TGTGCCAGCAGCCAGGGGCACGGAATGAACACTGAAGCTTTCTTT. Translated, it gives CASSQGHGMNTEAFF.

The chain recombines TRBV10-2 with TRBJ2-7, with D tentatively TRBD2 (6 bases). CDR3 length: 14 amino acids. CDR1 and CDR2 from the germline V gene are WSHSY and SAAADI. V gave up 9 bases and J gave up 3 bases, with 18 bases separating them. The DNA for the CDR3 is TGCGCCAGTAATTCGGGTGGAGGGAACTACGAGCAGTACTTC. The encoded protein is CASNSGGGNYEQYF.

The count of this clone is one. The chain couples TRBV5-5 to TRBJ2-5; 8 bases match TRBD2. Germline-derived CDR1 and CDR2 are SGHKS and YYEKEE (reference sequence). Trimming at V came to 4 bases and at J to 4 bases, leaving 9 bases not matched to a gene. This CDR3 comprises 15 residues. The CDR3 DNA is TGTGCCAGCAGCCCCAACGGACTAGCCCGAGAGACCCAGTACTTC. It specifies CASSPNGLARETQYF. The complete variable domain, with remaining parts taken from reference TRBV5-5 and TRBJ2-5, reads DAGVTQSPTHLIKTRGQQVTLRCSPISGHKSVSWYQQVLGQGPQFIFQYYEKEERGRGNFPDRFSARQFPNYSSELNVNALLLGDSALYLCASSPNGLARETQYFGPGTRLLVL.

The sample holds one count of this clone. The chain joins TRBV7-2 to TRBJ1-6; 7 positions match TRBD1. CDR3 length: 15 amino acids. J gave up 6 bases and V 9 bases, and 11 bases lay outside the gene matches. Germline CDR1 SGHTA, CDR2 FQGNSA. The CDR3 DNA reads TGTGCCAGTACGAATCGGACAGGCCGTAATTCACCCCTCCACTTT. Residues: CASTNRTGRNSPLHF.

The chain joins TRBV19 to TRBJ1-2; D is ambiguous. Trimming removed 5 bases at V and 0 bases at J, with 10 bases between. The CDR3 totals 14 residues. Germline assignment: CDR1 LNHDA and CDR2 SQIVND (reference sequence). The CDR3 nucleotides are TGTGCCAGTAGTGAACAGATAACTAACTATGGCTACACCTTC. Translation gives CASSEQITNYGYTF.

The rearrangement links TRBV29-1 to TRBJ1-5; TRBD1 is a possible D gene (6 bases). Trimming took off 4 bases at V and 3 bases at J, with 10 bases between the two ends. The CDR3 is made up of 13 amino acids. Germline V gives CDR1 SQVTM, CDR2 ANQGSEA. The chain's CDR3 is CSVGTEVNQPQHF. The CDR3, as DNA: TGCAGCGTTGGGACAGAAGTCAATCAGCCCCAGCATTTT.